The 27 T cell receptor beta chains below were found in one sample sequenced in a study of blood T cell repertoires in COVID-19. Using immunoSEQ multiplex PCR, the repertoire was profiled, and TCRdb retains in-frame clones only, with some absent. Here the sample spans 150,000 or so clones, 80% to 85% being singletons. The sample taken for sequencing was PBMCs or T cells enriched from blood (not recorded which). The receptors derive from a woman aged 45-65 years who had recovered from COVID-19.

CDR3 in DNA: TGTGCCAGCAGTCCGAGCGACAGGACTAACTATGGCTACACCTTC. Amino acids: CASSPSDRTNYGYTF. V and J are TRBV28 and TRBJ1-2; a weak D match, TRBD1 (6 bases). CDR3 length: 15 residues. CDR1 and CDR2 from the germline V gene are MDHEN and SYDVKM. V shed 5 bases and J shed 0 bases, with 13 bases lying between them.

This chain uses TRBV5-1 with TRBJ2-1; TRBD2 might be the D (6 bases). Germline CDR1 reads SGHRS; CDR2 reads YFSETQ. The CDR3 spans 14 residues. The V and J ends lost 4 bases and 7 bases respectively, with 15 bases between them. The CDR3 coding sequence is TGCGCCAGCAGCCCTTGGCTAGCGCGGAATGAGCAGTTCTTC. Translating it yields CASSPWLARNEQFF.

The chain links TRBV7-9 to TRBJ1-5, with D uncertain. In germline, CDR1 is SEHNR, CDR2 FQNEAQ (reference sequence). The V and J ends lost 0 bases and 3 bases respectively, with 6 bases between them. The CDR3 is made up of 14 amino acids. CDR3 coding DNA: TGTGCCAGCAGCTTAGCGGGCTCCAATCAGCCCCAGCATTTT. This codes for CASSLAGSNQPQHF.

This sequence joins TRBV9 and TRBJ1-4; D possibly corresponds to TRBD1 (6 bases). The germline V gene has CDR1 SGDLS and CDR2 YYNGEE. The length of the CDR3 is 15 residues. Trimming cost V 0 bases and J 7 bases, with 13 bases left between them. The CDR3 region has the DNA TGTGCCAGCAGCGTAGGAGACAGGCAGGTTGAAAAACTGTTTTTT. Amino acid sequence: CASSVGDRQVEKLFF.

This clone has just a few counts. The rearrangement links TRBV7-2 to TRBJ2-5; TRBD2 agrees at 7 bases. V was pared by 5 bases and J by 10 bases, with 4 bases of the junction left unmatched. The CDR3 loop spans 11 amino acids. Looked up from germline, CDR1 is SGHTA and CDR2 is FQGNSA. CDR3 sequence: CASSPREDQYF. The CDR3 bases are TGTGCCAGCAGCCCCCGGGAGGACCAGTACTTC.

V gene TRBV19 combines with J gene TRBJ2-2; TRBD1 is a possible D gene (6 bases). Trimming took 4 bases from V and 7 from J, leaving 10 bases between them. This CDR3 has 13 residues. Germline assignment: CDR1 LNHDA and CDR2 SQIVND (reference sequence). The DNA of the CDR3 is TGTGCCAGTAGTACACAGGGATTCGGGGAGCTGTTTTTT. Its protein is CASSTQGFGELFF.

The chain joins TRBV10-3 to TRBJ2-1; TRBD1 matches at 9 bases. Losses at the gene ends were 9 bases for V and 7 bases for J; bases not matched to a gene: 10. Per germline, CDR1 ENHRY and CDR2 SYGVKD. The CDR3 covers 14 residues. The CDR3 region has the DNA TGTGCCATAGGTGGACAGGGGTTTTTGAATGAGCAGTTCTTC. Translating gives CAIGGQGFLNEQFF.

The chain is built from TRBV28 and TRBJ2-2; 13 nucleotides line up with TRBD2. The junction had 19 bases not matched to a gene; V was cut back by 5 bases and J by 4 bases. This CDR3 is 21 amino acids long. CDR1 is MDHEN, CDR2 SYDVKM, per germline. The CDR3 coding sequence is TGTGCCAGCAGTCGGATGCGGACTAGCGGGAGATTCCTAATGAGCACCGGGGAGCTGTTTTTT. It translates to CASSRMRTSGRFLMSTGELFF.

The chain uses TRBV7-8 and TRBJ2-2; perhaps TRBD1 as D (6 bases). Per the germline V gene, CDR1 is SGHVS and CDR2 is FQNEAQ. Trimming removed 5 bases at V and 5 bases at J, with 9 bases between. The CDR3 has 13 residues. This CDR3 is CASSPRGTGELFF. CDR3 coding DNA: TGTGCCAGCAGCCCTAGGGGGACCGGGGAGCTGTTTTTT. Looking up the rest from reference TRBV7-8 and TRBJ2-2 gives the full variable domain: GAGVSQSPRYKVAKRGQDVALRCDPISGHVSLFWYQQALGQGPEFLTYFQNEAQLDKSGLPSDRFFAERPEGSVSTLKIQRTQQEDSAVYLCASSPRGTGELFFGEGSRLTVL.

The chain employs TRBV6-6 and TRBJ1-2; TRBD1 is a possible D gene (6 bases). V gave up 4 bases and J gave up 7 bases, with 10 bases separating them. The CDR3 is 12 residues long. Per the germline V gene, CDR1 is MNHNY and CDR2 is SVGAGI (reference sequence). The DNA for the CDR3 is TGTGCCAGCAGTTCCCAGGGGCCTGGCTACACCTTC. This sequence encodes CASSSQGPGYTF.

The chain recombines TRBV2 with TRBJ1-1, with D possibly matching TRBD1 (5 bases). Germline CDR1 and CDR2: SNHLY and FYNNEI. The V end was cut by 6 bases, the J end by 2 bases, with 10 bases between. The CDR3 covers 13 residues. CDR3 DNA: TGTGCCAGCAGAATTGACAGAAACACTGAAGCTTTCTTT. Residues: CASRIDRNTEAFF. The entire variable domain, with the rest obtained from reference TRBV2 and TRBJ1-1, is as follows: EPEVTQTPSHQVTQMGQEVILRCVPISNHLYFYWYRQILGQKVEFLVSFYNNEISEKSEIFDDQFSVERPDGSNFTLKIRSTKLEDSAMYFCASRIDRNTEAFFGQGTRLTVV.

The chain employs TRBV5-6 and TRBJ2-7; TRBD1 matches at 7 bases. This CDR3 comprises 13 residues. Germline CDR1 SGHDT, CDR2 YYEEEE. V gave up 5 bases and J gave up 9 bases; unmatched junction bases: 11. CDR3 DNA sequence: TGTGCCAGCAGACCCGGGACAGAGGGGGTGCAGTACTTC. It is translated as CASRPGTEGVQYF.

A note on this clone: Mismatch with germline at one junction end may stem from a read error. The rearrangement uses TRBV5-1 and TRBJ2-1, with 9 bases matching TRBD2. The CDR3 is made up of 15 amino acids. Germline loops: CDR1 SGHRS, CDR2 YFSETQ. CDR3 sequence: CAGSLTSGPYNEQFF. DNA for the CDR3: TGCGCCGGCAGCTTGACTAGCGGACCTTACAATGAGCAGTTCTTC.

V and J are TRBV7-8 and TRBJ2-7; TRBD2 is a possible D gene (6 bases). V was trimmed by 5 bases and J by 2 bases, leaving 13 bases between them. Germline V gives CDR1 SGHVS, CDR2 FQNEAQ. This CDR3 spans 14 amino acids. CDR3 sequence reads: CASSPLRGTYEQYF. The CDR3 nucleotides read TGTGCCAGCAGCCCTCTGCGGGGAACCTACGAGCAGTACTTC. Drawing the rest from reference TRBV7-8 and TRBJ2-7, the complete variable domain is GAGVSQSPRYKVAKRGQDVALRCDPISGHVSLFWYQQALGQGPEFLTYFQNEAQLDKSGLPSDRFFAERPEGSVSTLKIQRTQQEDSAVYLCASSPLRGTYEQYFGPGTRLTVT.

The J gene is TRBJ1-4, the V gene TRBV2; 7 nucleotides match TRBD1. This CDR3 has 14 amino acids. Germline CDR1 is SNHLY and CDR2 is FYNNEI. Unmatched junction bases numbered 6, after V lost 4 bases and J lost 7 bases. Here the CDR3 reads CASSGTGVSEKLFF. In DNA, the CDR3 is TGTGCCAGCAGTGGCACAGGGGTAAGTGAAAAACTGTTTTTT.

The chain combines TRBV7-8 with TRBJ2-7; 7 bases match TRBD1. V shed 4 bases and J 6 bases; nucleotides not matched to a gene: 3. Germline V CDR1 and CDR2: SGHVS, FQNEAQ. The CDR3 is 12 amino acids. As DNA, the CDR3 is TGTGCCAGCAGCTCACAGGGGATCGAGCAGTACTTC. Encoded protein: CASSSQGIEQYF.

The chain carries TRBV28 and TRBJ2-6; D is uncertain. V was trimmed by 8 bases and J by 0 bases, leaving 14 bases between them. Germline CDR1 and CDR2: MDHEN and SYDVKM. CDR3 length: 16 amino acids. CDR3 sequence: CASVSGLISGANVLTF. DNA of the CDR3: TGTGCCAGCGTTTCGGGTCTGATCTCTGGGGCCAACGTCCTGACTTTC.

CDR3 nucleotide sequence: TGTGCCAGTAGTTTGACTAGCGGGAGGGCTGGAAATGAGCAGTTCTTC. Translation: CASSLTSGRAGNEQFF. The chain recombines TRBV19 with TRBJ2-1; TRBD2 matches at 14 bases. Germline V CDR1 and CDR2: LNHDA, SQIVND (reference sequence). The CDR3 runs to 16 residues. The junction had 7 bases not matched to a gene; V was cut back by 5 bases and J by 7 bases.

V is TRBV27 and J is TRBJ1-2; 8 bases are shared with TRBD1. With V trimmed by 7 bases and J by 6 bases, 10 bases remained unmatched. The CDR3 has 14 amino acids. The V gene's germline CDR1 is MNHEY and CDR2 SMNVEV (reference sequence). CDR3 nucleotide sequence: TGTGCCAGCAAACGACAGGGGACGCAGGATGGCTACACCTTC. It encodes CASKRQGTQDGYTF.

This chain connects TRBV7-2 to TRBJ1-2; no clear D gene. Trimming removed 2 bases at V and 8 bases at J, with 15 bases between. The CDR3 extends over 14 amino acids. In germline, CDR1 is SGHTA, CDR2 FQGNSA. CDR3 residues: CASSLRTLNKGYTF. DNA of the CDR3: TGTGCCAGCAGCTTACGCACCTTAAACAAGGGCTACACCTTC.

The chain links TRBV5-4 to TRBJ1-5; D is possibly TRBD1 (6 bases). Per the germline V gene, CDR1 is SGHNT and CDR2 is YYREEE (reference sequence). V was cut by 3 bases and J by 4 bases, with 11 bases left in between. The CDR3 covers 14 residues. The CDR3 region is CASSSDRINQPQHF. In nucleotides, the CDR3 is TGTGCCAGCAGCTCGGACAGAATTAATCAGCCCCAGCATTTT.

This rearrangement joins TRBV11-1 to TRBJ1-1; 8 bases align to TRBD1. With 4 bases clipped from V and 8 bases from J, the junction kept 6 bases outside the gene matches. The V gene's germline CDR1 is SGHAT and CDR2 FQDESV (reference sequence). This CDR3 comprises 13 residues. The CDR3 DNA reads as TGTGCCAGCAGCTCTAACTACAGGGGGGAAGCTTTCTTT. As protein: CASSSNYRGEAFF. Together with reference TRBV11-1 and TRBJ1-1, the CDR3 gives the full variable domain: EAEVAQSPRYKITEKSQAVAFWCDPISGHATLYWYRQILGQGPELLVQFQDESVVDDSQLPKDRFSAERLKGVDSTLKIQPAELGDSAMYLCASSSNYRGEAFFGQGTRLTVV.

The chain carries TRBV7-2 and TRBJ2-2; TRBD2 is a possible D gene (5 bases). CDR3 length: 18 amino acids. The germline V and J ends were trimmed by 1 base and 0 bases, with 15 bases remaining between them. In germline, CDR1 is SGHTA, CDR2 FQGNSA. CDR3 nucleotides: TGTGCCAGCAGCTTAGTCAACGTGGGAGCGTCGAACACCGGGGAGCTGTTTTTT. This gives the protein CASSLVNVGASNTGELFF.

This chain uses TRBV18 with TRBJ2-5; tentatively, D is TRBD2 (7 bases). This CDR3 has 15 residues. Germline CDR1 KGHSH, CDR2 LQKENI. Trimming removed 4 bases from V and 1 base from J, with 13 bases in between. The CDR3, as DNA: TGTGCCAGCTCACAACAGGGAGGGGGCCAAGAGACCCAGTACTTC. It specifies CASSQQGGGQETQYF.

V is TRBV24-1 and J is TRBJ2-1; 7 positions agree with TRBD2. The trim removed 9 bases at V and 0 bases at J, leaving 4 bases unmatched. Germline lookup yields CDR1 KGHDR and CDR2 SFDVKD. The CDR3 sequence is 14 residues long. The CDR3 DNA sequence: TGTGCCACCGGGGCGGGAGTCTCCTACAATGAGCAGTTCTTC. Its protein is CATGAGVSYNEQFF.

The CDR3: CASSPWTSGDTDTQYF. DNA for the CDR3: TGTGCCAGCAGTCCCTGGACTAGCGGGGATACAGATACGCAGTATTTT. V and J are TRBV25-1 and TRBJ2-3, with 12 positions matching TRBD2. The CDR3 contains 16 residues. Germline CDR1 reads MGHDK; CDR2 reads SYGVNS. V gave up 5 bases and J gave up 3 bases; unmatched junction bases: 6.

The gene calls are TRBV6-5 and TRBJ1-6; tentatively, D is TRBD1 (5 bases). Germline V gene data show CDR1 as MNHEY and CDR2 as SVGAGI. V was clipped by 4 bases and J by 13 bases, with 14 bases between them. This CDR3 is 13 amino acids long. The CDR3 spells CASSFQLGVPLHF. CDR3 sequence (DNA): TGTGCCAGCAGTTTTCAATTAGGGGTTCCCCTCCACTTT.